The text below deals with one T cell receptor beta chain. Other DNA sequences in this specimen translate into the identical CDR3. This sample was included in a study of tumor T cells in aggressive B-cell lymphoma. This table comes from immunoSEQ multiplex PCR, and its TCRdb copy is limited to in-frame clones, with some not included. The sample carries around 1,500 clones, 91% recorded once. The CDR3 extends over 15 amino acids. Trimming removed 0 bases at V and 5 bases at J, with 14 bases between. The germline V gene encodes CDR1 SGDLS and CDR2 YYNGEE. V usage is TRBV9 and J usage is TRBJ1-1, with a weak D call TRBD1 (5 bases). The sequence was collected from an adult with diffuse large B cell lymphoma. The sample was tumor tissue. The CDR3 region is CASSVGRLGDTEAFF. The CDR3 nucleotides are TGTGCCAGCAGCGTAGGGCGATTAGGGGATACTGAAGCTTTCTTT.